This T cell receptor (beta chain) was observed in a study of cytomegalovirus exposure and HLA in healthy donors. Samples came from healthy bone marrow donors. Donors showed nominal health when sampled, although they likely had unrecorded immune exposures. The study, taken as a whole, reports: Researchers counted roughly 150 TCR beta chains as cytomegalovirus-associated. Despite most TCR sequences being rare, some public TCRs occurred in many donors.

PCR employed 60 Vbeta and 13 Jbeta primers. Clones were sequenced by immunoSEQ multiplex PCR, and TCRdb holds only the in-frame ones, with some missing. The sample shows 110,000 to 150,000 clones, roughly 80% of them seen only once. The CDR3 runs 13 residues. CDR1 MDHEN and CDR2 SYDVKM come from the germline V gene. V was trimmed by 3 bases and J by 8 bases, leaving 13 bases between them. This clone occurred a few times. Its antigen is unknown. The receptor was derived from a boy younger than 10 in good health and CMV-seronegative. The source material was PBMCs. This rearrangement joins TRBV28 to TRBJ1-1, with D possibly being TRBD1 (5 bases). For the CDR3, the DNA is TGTGCCAGCAGTTTGATTCAGGGCGCCGAAGCTTTCTTT. Translation: CASSLIQGAEAFF.